This entry lists 22 T cell receptor beta chains sequenced from one sample in a study of PD-L1 blockade in urothelial cancer (dated by TCRdb to the late 2010s). Library prep was done by the immunoSEQ multiplex PCR assay. TCRdb's version of the immuneACCESS table is confined to in-frame rearrangements and falls short of the full clone set. An unresolved V gene accounts for under half of the shortfall where checked; the remainder is of unknown origin. The sample table lists 90,000 or so clones, 80% to 90% of them with a count of one. Roughly 0.97% of the sample comes from the top ten. What the time point label conveys for this sample: pretreatment peripheral blood. The source material was PBMCs, sampled around atezolizumab (anti-PD-L1) treatment. Receptor source: an elderly woman with urothelial cancer.

The V gene is TRBV14, the J gene TRBJ1-4; D is perhaps TRBD1 (6 bases). The V and J ends lost 3 bases and 3 bases respectively, with 17 bases between them. This CDR3 comprises 17 residues. Germline V lookup: CDR1 SGHDN, CDR2 FVKESK. CDR3 nucleotide sequence: TGTGCCAGCAGCCATGGCATTCCGGGACACCCTAATGAAAAACTGTTTTTT. This codes for CASSHGIPGHPNEKLFF.

The V call is TRBV28, the J call TRBJ2-5; tentative D call: TRBD2 (6 bases). CDR3 length equals 15 residues. Germline-derived CDR1 and CDR2 are MDHEN and SYDVKM. Trimming removed 11 bases from V and 5 bases from J, with 24 bases in between. CDR3 residues: CACTSSGTLGETQYF. The CDR3 coding sequence is TGTGCCTGTACTTCTTCCGGGACTCTAGGGGAGACCCAGTACTTC. The whole variable domain, filled in from reference TRBV28 and TRBJ2-5, reads DVKVTQSSRYLVKRTGEKVFLECVQDMDHENMFWYRQDPGLGLRLIYFSYDVKMKEKGDIPEGYSVSREKKERFSLILESASTNQTSMYLCACTSSGTLGETQYFGPGTRLLVL.

The gene calls are TRBV5-1 and TRBJ2-7; TRBD1 matches 10 bases. In germline, CDR1 is SGHRS, CDR2 YFSETQ. V shed 3 bases, J shed 2 bases, and the junction held 5 bases outside the gene matches. This CDR3 is built from 15 residues. The CDR3 DNA reads as TGCGCCAGCAGCTGGGCCGGGACAGGGGCCTACGAGCAGTACTTC. Protein: CASSWAGTGAYEQYF.

The chain links TRBV18 to TRBJ1-3; no clear D. The germline CDR1 and CDR2 sequences are KGHSH and LQKENI. The CDR3 extends over 15 amino acids. Trimming took off 3 bases at V and 0 bases at J, with 9 bases between the two ends. CDR3 region: CASSPQEFSGNTIYF. CDR3 DNA sequence: TGTGCCAGCTCACCTCAGGAATTCTCTGGAAACACCATATATTTT.

This rearrangement joins TRBV7-8 to TRBJ2-1, with D possibly being TRBD2 (6 bases). Trimming removed 0 bases from V and 7 bases from J, with 22 bases in between. Germline V gene data show CDR1 as SGHVS and CDR2 as FQNEAQ. This CDR3 is 18 amino acids long. CDR3 residues: CASSLAGIWTGAGNEQFF. Here the CDR3 DNA reads TGTGCCAGCAGCTTAGCGGGGATCTGGACTGGGGCGGGGAATGAGCAGTTCTTC.

The chain recombines TRBV19 with TRBJ2-1; 14 bases match TRBD2. Trimming cost V 5 bases and J 4 bases; bases outside gene matches: 10. The CDR3 length is 18 residues. Germline assignment: CDR1 LNHDA and CDR2 SQIVND (reference sequence). The CDR3 spells CASSPRTSGRTTYNEQFF. Here the CDR3 DNA reads TGTGCCAGTAGTCCCCGGACTAGCGGGAGGACTACATACAATGAGCAGTTCTTC.

The genes are TRBV7-3 and TRBJ2-5; D not certain. Deletions cut 3 bases from V and 3 bases from J, with 8 bases between. The CDR3 length is 13 residues. In germline, CDR1 is SGHTA, CDR2 FQGTGA. DNA of the CDR3: TGTGCCAGCAGCTTGGGCAGTAAAGAGACCCAGTACTTC. This codes for CASSLGSKETQYF.

The V gene is TRBV5-1, the J gene TRBJ2-2, with TRBD2 matching 10 bases. The CDR3 extends over 16 amino acids. Germline CDR1 reads SGHRS; CDR2 reads YFSETQ. Trimming removed 4 bases from V and 5 bases from J; junction bases left unmatched: 8. The CDR3 here is CASSRLAGVSTGELFF. The CDR3 coding sequence is TGCGCCAGCAGCCGCCTAGCGGGAGTCTCAACCGGGGAGCTGTTTTTT.

This clone is a singleton in its sample. The genes are TRBV6-1 and TRBJ2-5, with a possible D match to TRBD2 (6 bases). The germline CDR1 and CDR2 sequences are MNHNS and SASEGT. This CDR3 is built from 14 residues. Trimming removed 0 bases at V and 5 bases at J, with 10 bases between. This CDR3 is CASSEASGTETQYF. The CDR3 DNA follows: TGTGCCAGCAGTGAAGCTAGCGGCACGGAGACCCAGTACTTC.

V gene TRBV28 combines with J gene TRBJ2-1; 12 nucleotides align to TRBD2. The CDR3 totals 17 residues. Germline CDR1 MDHEN, CDR2 SYDVKM. Trimming took 3 bases from V and 4 from J; bases not matched to a gene: 7. CDR3 in DNA: TGTGCCAGCAGTTTGGATCTAGCGGGAGGGCCGTACAATGAGCAGTTCTTC. This sequence encodes CASSLDLAGGPYNEQFF.

The J gene is TRBJ2-1, the V gene TRBV25-1, with D maybe TRBD1 (5 bases). CDR3 size: 16 residues. CDR1 is MGHDK and CDR2 is SYGVNS in the germline V gene. V was shortened by 5 bases and J by 4 bases, with 18 bases between the two germline ends. DNA for the CDR3: TGTGCCAGCAGTCCACTACAGACAGCCCGGTACAATGAGCAGTTCTTC. Translating gives CASSPLQTARYNEQFF.

In its sample, this clone was seen a few times. V usage is TRBV5-1 and J usage is TRBJ1-2, with D possibly TRBD1 on 6 matching bases. V lost 3 bases, J lost 4 bases, and 13 bases lay in between. CDR1 is SGHRS and CDR2 is YFSETQ in the germline V gene. The CDR3 covers 14 residues. CDR3: CASSSGGILYGYTF. CDR3 sequence (DNA): TGCGCCAGCAGCTCGGGGGGCATTCTCTATGGCTACACCTTC.

This rearrangement joins TRBV6-4 to TRBJ1-1; weak D call: TRBD1 (5 bases). The germline CDR1 and CDR2 sequences are MRHNA and SNTAGT. The CDR3 sequence is 13 residues long. V shed 3 bases and J shed 4 bases, with 9 bases lying between them. The CDR3 coding sequence is TGTGCCAGCAGTGAGCAGGGTGGCACTGAAGCTTTCTTT. The encoded protein is CASSEQGGTEAFF.

V and J are TRBV19 and TRBJ2-1, with a tentative D call TRBD2 (6 bases). The germline V gene encodes CDR1 LNHDA and CDR2 SQIVND (reference sequence). Trimming pared 3 bases from V and 0 bases from J, leaving 15 bases between. This CDR3 contains 17 residues. CDR3 DNA: TGTGCCAGTAGTATGGGAGGAGGCCTCGACTCCTACAATGAGCAGTTCTTC. Amino acid sequence: CASSMGGGLDSYNEQFF. The full variable domain, its missing parts supplied by reference TRBV19 and TRBJ2-1, is DGGITQSPKYLFRKEGQNVTLSCEQNLNHDAMYWYRQDPGQGLRLIYYSQIVNDFQKGDIAEGYSVSREKKESFPLTVTSAQKNPTAFYLCASSMGGGLDSYNEQFFGPGTRLTVL.

This clone has just one count. The rearrangement joins TRBV19 to TRBJ1-5; 8 nucleotides align to TRBD1. The J segment lost 0 bases and the V segment lost 6 bases, leaving 4 bases of the junction unmatched. The germline gives CDR1 LNHDA, CDR2 SQIVND (reference sequence). The CDR3 extends over 15 amino acids. CDR3 nucleotide sequence: TGTGCCAGTAGAACACAGGGGGGTAGCAATCAGCCCCAGCATTTT. It codes for CASRTQGGSNQPQHF.

The chain has TRBV18 and TRBJ1-1; TRBD1 matches at 7 bases. There are 14 residues in the CDR3. From germline, CDR1 is KGHSH and CDR2 LQKENI. Unmatched junction bases numbered 7, after V lost 3 bases and J lost 6 bases. The CDR3 reads CASSPSTGFAEAFF. In DNA, the CDR3 is TGTGCCAGCTCACCGTCGACAGGGTTCGCTGAAGCTTTCTTT.

The chain links TRBV5-1 to TRBJ2-1, with D possibly matching TRBD2 (5 bases). This CDR3 is built from 16 residues. Germline loops: CDR1 SGHRS, CDR2 YFSETQ. Trimming pared 1 base from V and 2 bases from J, leaving 13 bases between. The CDR3 DNA reads TGCGCCAGCAGCTTGACTAGTGTCATCCCCTACAATGAGCAGTTCTTC. Translated: CASSLTSVIPYNEQFF. The whole variable domain, remainder taken from reference TRBV5-1 and TRBJ2-1, is KAGVTQTPRYLIKTRGQQVTLSCSPISGHRSVSWYQQTPGQGLQFLFEYFSETQRNKGNFPGRFSGRQFSNSRSEMNVSTLELGDSALYLCASSLTSVIPYNEQFFGPGTRLTVL.

This chain joins TRBV20-1 and TRBJ2-5; D is unresolved. The V and J ends lost 3 bases and 5 bases respectively, with 7 bases between them. The germline gives CDR1 DFQATT, CDR2 SNEGSKA (reference sequence). The CDR3 is 11 residues long. The CDR3 loop is CSASTAETQYF. In DNA, the CDR3 is TGCAGTGCTAGTACAGCCGAGACCCAGTACTTC.

The chain has TRBV28 and TRBJ2-1, with 7 bases that match TRBD2. The CDR3 runs 14 residues. With 7 bases clipped from V and 7 bases from J, the junction kept 10 bases outside the gene matches. In germline, CDR1 is MDHEN, CDR2 SYDVKM. CDR3 nucleotides: TGTGCCAGCACAAGGGACCTGGGGGGGAATGAGCAGTTCTTC. Its translation is CASTRDLGGNEQFF.

The genes are TRBV2 and TRBJ2-2, with a weak D call TRBD1 (6 bases). Germline V lookup: CDR1 SNHLY, CDR2 FYNNEI. This CDR3 spans 13 amino acids. V was clipped by 9 bases and J by 5 bases, with 13 bases between them. CDR3 protein: CASTRDITGELFF. CDR3 DNA sequence: TGTGCCAGTACCCGGGACATTACCGGGGAGCTGTTTTTT.

J is TRBJ1-1 and V is TRBV29-1; 7 bases agree with TRBD1. Germline CDR1 reads SQVTM; CDR2 reads ANQGSEA. J was trimmed by 1 base and V by 0 bases; bases with no gene match: 5. The CDR3 consists of 15 residues. The DNA for the CDR3 is TGCAGCGTTGAAGATGGGACAGCGAAGAACACTGAAGCTTTCTTT. This translates into CSVEDGTAKNTEAFF.

J is TRBJ2-7 and V is TRBV2; TRBD1 matches 10 bases. The CDR3 sequence is 14 residues long. The germline V gene encodes CDR1 SNHLY and CDR2 FYNNEI. The V gene end was trimmed by 3 bases and the J gene end by 3 bases; junction bases not matched to a gene: 2. The CDR3 sequence is CASSDGTGDYEQYF. CDR3 in DNA: TGTGCCAGCAGTGACGGGACAGGGGACTACGAGCAGTACTTC.